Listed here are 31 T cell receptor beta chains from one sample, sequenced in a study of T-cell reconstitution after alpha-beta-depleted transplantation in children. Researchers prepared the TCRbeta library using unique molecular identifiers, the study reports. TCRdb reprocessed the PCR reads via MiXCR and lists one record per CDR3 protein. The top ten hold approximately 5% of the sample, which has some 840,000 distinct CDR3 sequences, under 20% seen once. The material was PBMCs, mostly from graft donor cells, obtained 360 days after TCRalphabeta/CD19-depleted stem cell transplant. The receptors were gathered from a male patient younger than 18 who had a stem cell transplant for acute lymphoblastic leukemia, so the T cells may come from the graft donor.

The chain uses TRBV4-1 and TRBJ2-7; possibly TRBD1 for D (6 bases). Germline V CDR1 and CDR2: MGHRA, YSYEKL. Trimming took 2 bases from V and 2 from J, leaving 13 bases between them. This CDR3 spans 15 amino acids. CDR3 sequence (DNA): TGCGCCAGCAGCCAAAATCGACAGGCTACCTACGAGCAGTACTTC. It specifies CASSQNRQATYEQYF.

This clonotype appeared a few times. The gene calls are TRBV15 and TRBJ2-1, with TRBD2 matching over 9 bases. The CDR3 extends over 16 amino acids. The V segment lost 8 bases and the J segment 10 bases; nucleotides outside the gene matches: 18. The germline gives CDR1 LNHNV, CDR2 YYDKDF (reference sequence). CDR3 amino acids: CATGQVGLAGAREQFF. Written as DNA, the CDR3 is TGTGCCACCGGGCAGGTGGGGTTAGCGGGAGCACGGGAGCAGTTCTTC.

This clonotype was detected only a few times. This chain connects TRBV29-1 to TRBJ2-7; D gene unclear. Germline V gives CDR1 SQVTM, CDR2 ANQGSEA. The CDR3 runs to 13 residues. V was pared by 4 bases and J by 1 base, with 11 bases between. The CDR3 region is CSVAPFASYEQYF. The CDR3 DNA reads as TGCAGCGTTGCCCCCTTCGCTTCCTACGAGCAGTACTTC.

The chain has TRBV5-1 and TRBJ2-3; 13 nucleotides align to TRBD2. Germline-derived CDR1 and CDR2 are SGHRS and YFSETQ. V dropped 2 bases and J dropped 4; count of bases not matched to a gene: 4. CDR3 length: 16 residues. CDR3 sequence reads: CASSFGLAGDADTQYF. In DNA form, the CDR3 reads TGCGCCAGCAGCTTCGGACTAGCGGGAGATGCAGATACGCAGTATTTT.

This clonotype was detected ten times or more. The CDR3 DNA reads as TGTGCCAGCAGCCAAGATTGGGCCGGGGCCGGGGCCAACGTCCTGACTTTC. Residues: CASSQDWAGAGANVLTF. The rearrangement links TRBV4-2 to TRBJ2-6; D might be TRBD1 or TRBD2, each matching 5 bases. The CDR3 extends over 17 amino acids. Trimming removed 0 bases at V and 4 bases at J, with 13 bases between. CDR1 LGHNA and CDR2 YNFKEQ come from the germline V gene.

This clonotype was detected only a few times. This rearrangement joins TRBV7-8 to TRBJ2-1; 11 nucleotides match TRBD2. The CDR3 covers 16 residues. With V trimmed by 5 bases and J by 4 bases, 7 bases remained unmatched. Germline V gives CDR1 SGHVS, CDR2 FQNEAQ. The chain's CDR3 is CASSPEGTSGYNEQFF. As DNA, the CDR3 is TGTGCCAGCAGCCCCGAGGGGACTAGCGGATACAATGAGCAGTTCTTC.

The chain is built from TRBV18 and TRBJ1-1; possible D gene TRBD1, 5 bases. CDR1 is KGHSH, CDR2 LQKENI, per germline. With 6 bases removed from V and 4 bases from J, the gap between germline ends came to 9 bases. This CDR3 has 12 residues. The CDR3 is CASSWGPTEAFF. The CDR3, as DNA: TGTGCCAGCTCGTGGGGCCCCACTGAAGCTTTCTTT. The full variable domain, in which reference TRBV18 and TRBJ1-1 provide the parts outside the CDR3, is NAGVMQNPRHLVRRRGQEARLRCSPMKGHSHVYWYRQLPEEGLKFMVYLQKENIIDESGMPKERFSAEFPKEGPSILRIQQVVRGDSAAYFCASSWGPTEAFFGQGTRLTVV.

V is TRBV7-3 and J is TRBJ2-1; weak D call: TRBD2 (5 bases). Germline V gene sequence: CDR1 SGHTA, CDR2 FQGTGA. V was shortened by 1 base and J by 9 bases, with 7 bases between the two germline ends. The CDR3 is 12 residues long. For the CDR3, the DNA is TGTGCCAGCAGCTTAAGCGAGGGTGAGCAGTTCTTC. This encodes CASSLSEGEQFF.

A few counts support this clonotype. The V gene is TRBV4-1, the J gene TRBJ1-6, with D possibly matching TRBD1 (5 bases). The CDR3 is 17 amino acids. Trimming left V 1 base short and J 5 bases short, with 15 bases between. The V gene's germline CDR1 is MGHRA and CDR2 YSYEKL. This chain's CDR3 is CASSQGVATDDNSPLHF. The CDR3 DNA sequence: TGCGCCAGCAGCCAAGGGGTCGCGACAGATGATAATTCACCCCTCCACTTT.

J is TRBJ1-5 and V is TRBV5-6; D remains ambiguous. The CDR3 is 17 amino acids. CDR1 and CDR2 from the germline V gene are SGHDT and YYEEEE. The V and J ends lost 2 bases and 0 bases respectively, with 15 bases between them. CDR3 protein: CASSFSGTPYSNQPQHF. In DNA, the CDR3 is TGTGCCAGCAGCTTTAGCGGCACACCTTATAGCAATCAGCCCCAGCATTTT.

The CDR3 region has the DNA TGTGCCAGCAGCTTATGGGGTGAGAATGAGCAGTTCTTC. Translation: CASSLWGENEQFF. The chain is built from TRBV7-9 and TRBJ2-1; D not resolved. The V gene lost 2 bases and the J gene lost 7 bases, with 9 bases spanning the gap. CDR3 size: 13 residues. CDR1 is SEHNR, CDR2 FQNEAQ, per germline (reference sequence).

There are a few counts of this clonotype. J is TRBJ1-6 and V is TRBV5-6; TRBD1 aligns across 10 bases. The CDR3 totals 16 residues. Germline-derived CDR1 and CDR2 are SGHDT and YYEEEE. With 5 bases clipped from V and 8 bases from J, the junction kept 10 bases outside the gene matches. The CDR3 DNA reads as TGTGCCAGCAGAGAGGCGACAGGGGGCGAATATTCACCCCTCCACTTT. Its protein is CASREATGGEYSPLHF.

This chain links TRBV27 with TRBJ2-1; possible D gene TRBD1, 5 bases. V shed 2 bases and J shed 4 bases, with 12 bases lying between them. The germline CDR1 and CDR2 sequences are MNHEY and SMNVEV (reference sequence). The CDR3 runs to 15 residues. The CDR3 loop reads CASSLQGSLYNEQFF. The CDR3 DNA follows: TGTGCCAGCAGTTTACAGGGATCTCTATACAATGAGCAGTTCTTC.

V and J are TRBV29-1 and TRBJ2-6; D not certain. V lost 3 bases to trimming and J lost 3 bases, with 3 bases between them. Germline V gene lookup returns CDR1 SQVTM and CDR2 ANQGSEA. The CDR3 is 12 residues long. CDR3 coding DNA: TGCAGCGTTGAGGTTGGGGCCAACGTCCTGACTTTC. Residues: CSVEVGANVLTF.

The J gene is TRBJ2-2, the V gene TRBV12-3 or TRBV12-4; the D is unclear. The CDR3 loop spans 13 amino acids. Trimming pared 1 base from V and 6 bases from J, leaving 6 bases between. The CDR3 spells CASSLEIAGELFF. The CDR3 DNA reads TGTGCCAGCAGTTTAGAAATCGCCGGGGAGCTGTTTTTT.

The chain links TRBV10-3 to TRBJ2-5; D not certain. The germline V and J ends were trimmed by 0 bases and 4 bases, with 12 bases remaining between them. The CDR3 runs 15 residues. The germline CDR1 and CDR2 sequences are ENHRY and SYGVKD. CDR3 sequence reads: CAISESMARLETQYF. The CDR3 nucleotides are TGTGCCATCAGTGAGTCGATGGCGCGATTAGAGACCCAGTACTTC.

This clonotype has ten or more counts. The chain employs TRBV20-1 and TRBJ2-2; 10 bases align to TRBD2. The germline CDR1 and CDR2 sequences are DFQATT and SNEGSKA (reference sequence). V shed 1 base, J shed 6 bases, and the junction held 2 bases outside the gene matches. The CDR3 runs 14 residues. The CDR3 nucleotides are TGCAGTGCTAGAGCTAGCGGGAGAGCCGGGGAGCTGTTTTTT. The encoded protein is CSARASGRAGELFF.

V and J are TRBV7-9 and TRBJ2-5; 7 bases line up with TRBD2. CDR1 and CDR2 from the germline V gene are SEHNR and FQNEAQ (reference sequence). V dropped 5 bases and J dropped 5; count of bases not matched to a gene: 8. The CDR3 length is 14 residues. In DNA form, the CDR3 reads TGTGCCAGCAGCAATACAGCGGGATTGGAGACCCAGTACTTC. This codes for CASSNTAGLETQYF. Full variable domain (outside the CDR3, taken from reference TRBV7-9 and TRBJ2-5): DTGVSQNPRHKITKRGQNVTFRCDPISEHNRLYWYRQTLGQGPEFLTYFQNEAQLEKSRLLSDRFSAERPKGSFSTLEIQRTEQGDSAMYLCASSNTAGLETQYFGPGTRLLVL.

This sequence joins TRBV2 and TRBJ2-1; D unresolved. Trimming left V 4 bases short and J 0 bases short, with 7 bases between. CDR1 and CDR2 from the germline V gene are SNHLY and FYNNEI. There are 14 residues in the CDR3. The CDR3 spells CASSVRDSYNEQFF. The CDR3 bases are TGTGCCAGCAGTGTTAGGGACTCCTACAATGAGCAGTTCTTC.

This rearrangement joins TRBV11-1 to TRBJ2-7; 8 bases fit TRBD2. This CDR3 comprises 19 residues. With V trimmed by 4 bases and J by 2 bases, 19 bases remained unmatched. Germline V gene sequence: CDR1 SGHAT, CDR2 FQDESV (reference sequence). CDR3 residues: CASSSPLGTSYKSAYEQYF. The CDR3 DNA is TGTGCCAGCAGCTCCCCCCTGGGGACTAGTTATAAGTCGGCCTACGAGCAGTACTTC.

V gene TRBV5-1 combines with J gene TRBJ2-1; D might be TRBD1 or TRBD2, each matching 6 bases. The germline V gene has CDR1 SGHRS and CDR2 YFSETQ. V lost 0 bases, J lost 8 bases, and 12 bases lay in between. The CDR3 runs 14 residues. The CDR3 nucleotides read TGCGCCAGCAGCTTGGCGGGGGCGGTGGATGAGCAGTTCTTC. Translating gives CASSLAGAVDEQFF.

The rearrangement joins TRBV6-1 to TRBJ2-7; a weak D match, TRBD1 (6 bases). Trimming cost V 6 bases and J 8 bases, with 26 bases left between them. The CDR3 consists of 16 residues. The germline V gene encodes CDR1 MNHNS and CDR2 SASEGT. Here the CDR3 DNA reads TGTGCCAGCAGACTTACCGCCGGGACAACAGTAAAGAAGCAGTACTTC. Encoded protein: CASRLTAGTTVKKQYF.

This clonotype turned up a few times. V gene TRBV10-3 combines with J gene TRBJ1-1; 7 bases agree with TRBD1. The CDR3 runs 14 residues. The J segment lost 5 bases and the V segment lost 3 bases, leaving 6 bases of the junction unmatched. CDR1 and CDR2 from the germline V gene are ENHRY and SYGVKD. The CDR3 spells CAISEAGGWTEAFF. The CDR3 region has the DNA TGTGCCATCAGTGAAGCAGGGGGGTGGACTGAAGCTTTCTTT.

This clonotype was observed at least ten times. In DNA, the CDR3 is TGTGCCAGCAGTCCCAGGGGGGACAGGGTCCATGAGCAGTTCTTC. Protein: CASSPRGDRVHEQFF. The genes are TRBV6-1 and TRBJ2-1, with 9 bases aligning to TRBD1. J lost 8 bases, V lost 5 bases, and 10 bases had no gene match. The CDR3 contains 15 residues. CDR1 and CDR2 from the germline V gene are MNHNS and SASEGT.

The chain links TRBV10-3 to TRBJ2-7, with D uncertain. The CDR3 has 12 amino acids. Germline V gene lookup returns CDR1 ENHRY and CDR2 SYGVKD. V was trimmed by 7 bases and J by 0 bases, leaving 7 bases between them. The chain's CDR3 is CAIKNTSYEQYF. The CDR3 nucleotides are TGTGCCATCAAGAACACCTCCTACGAGCAGTACTTC.

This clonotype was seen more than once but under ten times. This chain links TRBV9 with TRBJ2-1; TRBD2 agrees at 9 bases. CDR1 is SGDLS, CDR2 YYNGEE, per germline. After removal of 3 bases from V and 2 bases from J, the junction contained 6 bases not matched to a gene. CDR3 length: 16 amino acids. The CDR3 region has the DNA TGTGCCAGCAGCGGGGGGACTAGCCCTACCTACAATGAGCAGTTCTTC. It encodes CASSGGTSPTYNEQFF. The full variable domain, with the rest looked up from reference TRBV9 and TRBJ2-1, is DSGVTQTPKHLITATGQRVTLRCSPRSGDLSVYWYQQSLDQGLQFLIQYYNGEERAKGNILERFSAQQFPDLHSELNLSSLELGDSALYFCASSGGTSPTYNEQFFGPGTRLTVL.

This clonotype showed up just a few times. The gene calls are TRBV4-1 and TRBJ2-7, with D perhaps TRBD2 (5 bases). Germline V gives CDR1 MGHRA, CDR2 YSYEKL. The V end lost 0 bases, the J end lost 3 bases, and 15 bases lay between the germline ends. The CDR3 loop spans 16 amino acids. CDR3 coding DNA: TGCGCCAGCAGCCAAGATGTAGGACTCTCCCGCTACGAGCAGTACTTC. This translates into CASSQDVGLSRYEQYF.

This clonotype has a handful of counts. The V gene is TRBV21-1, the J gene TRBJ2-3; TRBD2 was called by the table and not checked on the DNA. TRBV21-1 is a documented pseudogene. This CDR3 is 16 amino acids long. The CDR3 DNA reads TGTGCCAGCAGCTCCGGGGACTCACCCCACACAGATACGCAGTATTTT. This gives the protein CASSSGDSPHTDTQYF.

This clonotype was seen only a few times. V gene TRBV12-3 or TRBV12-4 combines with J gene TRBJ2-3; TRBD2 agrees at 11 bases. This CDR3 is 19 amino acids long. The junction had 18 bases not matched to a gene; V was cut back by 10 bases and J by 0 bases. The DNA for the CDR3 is TGTGCCATCTGTTTCCCCCCCCCGGGACTAGCGGAAAGCACAGATACGCAGTATTTT. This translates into CAICFPPPGLAESTDTQYF.

The CDR3 is CASSRLPGYNEQFF. The CDR3 DNA reads as TGTGCCAGCAGCCGTCTCCCGGGCTACAATGAGCAGTTCTTC. The rearrangement uses TRBV7-3 and TRBJ2-1; no definite D call. The germline gives CDR1 SGHTA, CDR2 FQGTGA. The CDR3 is 14 residues long. V lost 5 bases, J lost 3 bases, and 11 bases lay in between.

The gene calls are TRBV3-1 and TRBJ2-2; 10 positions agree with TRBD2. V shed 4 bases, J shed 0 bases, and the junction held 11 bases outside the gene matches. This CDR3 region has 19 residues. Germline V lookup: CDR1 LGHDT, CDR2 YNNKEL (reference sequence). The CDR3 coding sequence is TGTGCCAGCAGCCCAAAAGTGCTAGCGGGAGTCACGAACACCGGGGAGCTGTTTTTT. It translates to CASSPKVLAGVTNTGELFF. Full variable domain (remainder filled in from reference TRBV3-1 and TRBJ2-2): DTAVSQTPKYLVTQMGNDKSIKCEQNLGHDTMYWYKQDSKKFLKIMFSYNNKELIINETVPNRFSPKSPDKAHLNLHINSLELGDSAVYFCASSPKVLAGVTNTGELFFGEGSRLTVL.